This TCR beta chain was captured in a study of cytomegalovirus exposure and HLA in healthy donors. Turning to the study itself: Unique TCRs numbering approximately 80 million, obtained from HLA-typed donors, made up an early data release. For the roughly 400 genotyped donors, approximately 82% fell within the Caucasian-associated ancestry cluster. Overall study findings and caveats: Later work showed greater clonal expansion in HLA-associated TCR beta chains than in equally common others. Most likely, a cluster of highly shared sequence variants arose as a sequencing artifact.

Researchers ran the PCR with 60 Vbeta and 13 Jbeta primers. TCRdb's copy holds only in-frame clones and misses some; the assay was immunoSEQ multiplex PCR. The table lists about 97,000 clones, roughly 82% of them singletons. Germline lookup yields CDR1 MNHEY and CDR2 SVGAGI. This CDR3 has 13 residues. V lost 2 bases and J 6 bases, leaving 8 bases between the germline ends. Worth noting for this clone: The antigen is undetermined.

The chain uses TRBV6-5 and TRBJ1-5; D not resolved. Source material: PBMCs. The clonotype comes from a man aged 50 or older in good health and CMV-seronegative. CDR3 nucleotide sequence: TGTGCCAGCAGTTACGCAAGAGGTCAGCCCCAGCATTTT. Encoded protein: CASSYARGQPQHF.